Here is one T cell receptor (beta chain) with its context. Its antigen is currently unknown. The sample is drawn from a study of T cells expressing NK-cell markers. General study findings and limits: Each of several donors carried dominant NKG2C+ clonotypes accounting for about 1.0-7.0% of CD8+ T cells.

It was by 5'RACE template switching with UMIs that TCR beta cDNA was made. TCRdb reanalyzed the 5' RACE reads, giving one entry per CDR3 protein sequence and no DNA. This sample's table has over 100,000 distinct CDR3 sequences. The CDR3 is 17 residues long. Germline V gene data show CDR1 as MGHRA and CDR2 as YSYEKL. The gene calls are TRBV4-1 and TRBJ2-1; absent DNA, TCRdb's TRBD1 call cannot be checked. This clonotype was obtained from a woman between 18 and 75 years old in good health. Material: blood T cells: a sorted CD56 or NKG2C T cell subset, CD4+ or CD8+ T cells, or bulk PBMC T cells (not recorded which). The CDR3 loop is CASSQDQGLGAYNEQFF.